Sequencing of this T cell receptor beta chain was carried out in a study of T cells in Graves' hyperthyroidism and ophthalmopathy. Using RNA transcripts as the source, TCR beta CDR3 regions were amplified. The HTBI primer set served for first-round RT-PCR of the TCR CDR3. MiXCR, run by TCRdb on the multiplex PCR reads, gives a single entry per CDR3 protein. The data hold some 500,000 distinct CDR3 sequences, with about 15% observed a single time. Study-level findings and limits: The model made its ophthalmopathy prediction, and onset followed a median around six months later.

As to this clonotype: Antigen unknown.

V was pared by 6 bases and J by 5 bases, with 10 bases of the junction left unmatched. The CDR3 is 16 residues long. The study included ophthalmopathy patients with Clinical Activity Score at least 3, NOSPECS grade at least 4 and duration under 3 months. Diagnoses were established using clinical symptoms, serum thyroxine and TRAb, thyroid ultrasound and orbital computed tomography. Sequenced: blood. The chain joins TRBV12-3 or TRBV12-4 to TRBJ2-2; TRBD1 matches 9 bases. The source of this sequence is a woman in her twenties or thirties with Graves' ophthalmopathy. The CDR3 region is CASSSSGQGVTGELFF. CDR3 nucleotides: TGTGCCAGCAGCTCTTCGGGACAGGGAGTAACCGGGGAGCTGTTTTTT.